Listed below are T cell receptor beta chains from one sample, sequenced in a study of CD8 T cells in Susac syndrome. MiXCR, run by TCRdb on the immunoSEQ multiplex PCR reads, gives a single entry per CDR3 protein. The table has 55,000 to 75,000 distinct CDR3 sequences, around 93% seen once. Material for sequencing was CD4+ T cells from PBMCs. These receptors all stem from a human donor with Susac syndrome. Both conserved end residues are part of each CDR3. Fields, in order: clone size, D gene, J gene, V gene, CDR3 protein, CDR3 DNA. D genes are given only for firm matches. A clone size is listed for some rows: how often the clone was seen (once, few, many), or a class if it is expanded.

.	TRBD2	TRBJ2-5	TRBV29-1	CSVAKTSGVRETQYF	TGCAGCGTTGCCAAGACTAGCGGAGTCAGAGAGACCCAGTACTTC
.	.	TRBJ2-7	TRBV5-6	CASSLGFIQVGAYEQYF	TGTGCCAGCAGCTTGGGTTTTATACAGGTAGGAGCCTACGAGCAGTACTTC
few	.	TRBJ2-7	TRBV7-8	CASSLDRSYEQYF	TGTGCCAGCAGCTTAGACAGGTCCTACGAGCAGTACTTC
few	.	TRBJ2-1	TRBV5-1	CASSLQIRSYNEQFF	TGCGCCAGCAGCTTACAGATTCGCTCCTACAATGAGCAGTTCTTC
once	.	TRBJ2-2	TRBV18	CASSPQAGWNTGELFF	TGTGCCAGCTCACCACAGGCAGGGTGGAACACCGGGGAGCTGTTTTTT
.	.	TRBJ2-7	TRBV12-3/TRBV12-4	CASSYQGGGFRYEQYF	TGTGCCAGCAGCTATCAGGGAGGGGGCTTTAGGTACGAGCAGTACTTC
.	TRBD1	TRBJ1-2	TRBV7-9	CASAGRGPYGYTF	TGTGCCAGCGCTGGGAGGGGGCCCTATGGCTACACCTTC
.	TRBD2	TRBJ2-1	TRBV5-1	CASSSGGNHNEQFF	TGCGCCAGCAGCTCCGGGGGGAACCACAATGAGCAGTTCTTC
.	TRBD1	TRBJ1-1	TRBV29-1	CSVARTGGQTEAFF	TGCAGCGTTGCCCGGACAGGGGGGCAGACTGAAGCTTTCTTT
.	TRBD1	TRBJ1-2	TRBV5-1	CASSSNQWGQGAARYTF	TGCGCCAGCAGCTCGAACCAGTGGGGACAGGGGGCAGCTCGCTACACCTTC
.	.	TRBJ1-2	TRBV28	CASSSPGSSNGYTF	TGTGCCAGCAGTTCCCCTGGGTCCAGCAATGGCTACACCTTC
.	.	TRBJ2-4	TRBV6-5	CASSYTNQAIAKNIQYF	TGTGCCAGCAGTTACACAAACCAGGCGATAGCCAAAAACATTCAGTACTTC
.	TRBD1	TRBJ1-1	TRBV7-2	CASSLEGAGGTEAFF	TGTGCCAGCAGCTTAGAGGGGGCTGGTGGCACTGAAGCTTTCTTT
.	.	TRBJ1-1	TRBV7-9	CASSLPGGRRTEVEAFF	TGTGCCAGCAGCTTACCGGGGGGGAGGCGGACGGAGGTAGAAGCTTTCTTT
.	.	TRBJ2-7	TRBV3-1	CASSQIGVPRSEQYF	TGTGCCAGCAGCCAAATTGGGGTGCCTAGAAGCGAGCAGTACTTC
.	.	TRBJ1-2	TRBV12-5	CASGLDYYGYTF	TGTGCTAGTGGTCTAGACTACTATGGCTACACCTTC
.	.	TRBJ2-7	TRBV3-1	CASSPHRDTYEQYF	TGTGCCAGCAGCCCCCACCGGGACACCTACGAGCAGTACTTC
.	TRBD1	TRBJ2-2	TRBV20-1	CSAQRWGTGHGELFF	TGCAGTGCTCAGAGGTGGGGGACAGGGCATGGGGAGCTGTTTTTT
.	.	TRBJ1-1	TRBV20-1	CSARVRGGVRRAFF	TGCAGTGCTAGAGTCCGAGGCGGGGTGAGGCGAGCTTTCTTT
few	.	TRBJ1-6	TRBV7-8	CASSPSLNSPLHF	TGTGCCAGCAGCCCCTCCTTGAATTCACCCCTCCACTTT
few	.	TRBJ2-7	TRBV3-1	CASSLWGDYEQYF	TGTGCCAGCAGCCTGTGGGGAGACTACGAGCAGTACTTC
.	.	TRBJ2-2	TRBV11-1	CASSLAITYGELFF	TGTGCCAGCAGCTTAGCGATCACGTACGGGGAGCTGTTTTTT
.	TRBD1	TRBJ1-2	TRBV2	CAGSGGPWGYTF	TGTGCGGGATCAGGGGGCCCTTGGGGCTACACCTTC
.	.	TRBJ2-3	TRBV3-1	CASSQRSGTDTQYF	TGTGCCAGCAGCCAAAGGAGCGGCACAGATACGCAGTATTTT
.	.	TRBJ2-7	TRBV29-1	CSVRQAYEQYF	TGCAGCGTCCGACAGGCCTACGAGCAGTACTTC
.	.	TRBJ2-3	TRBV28	CASNTGQGTDTQYF	TGTGCCAGCAACACGGGGCAGGGGACAGATACGCAGTATTTT
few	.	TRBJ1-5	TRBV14	CASSQDSRLPPQHF	TGTGCCAGCAGCCAAGATTCCCGGTTGCCTCCCCAGCATTTT
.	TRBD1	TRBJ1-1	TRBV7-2	CASSLETGRDTEAFF	TGTGCCAGCAGCCTGGAGACAGGGAGGGATACTGAAGCTTTCTTT
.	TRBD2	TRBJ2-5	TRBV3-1	CASSQLAGQETQYF	TGTGCCAGCAGCCAGCTAGCGGGACAAGAGACCCAGTACTTC
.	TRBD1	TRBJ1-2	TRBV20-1	CSASPGGQAHYGYTF	TGCAGTGCTAGTCCTGGGGGACAGGCACACTATGGCTACACCTTC
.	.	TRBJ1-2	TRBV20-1	CSARDSGDGYTF	TGCAGTGCTAGAGATTCGGGGGATGGCTACACCTTC
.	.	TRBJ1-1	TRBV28	CASTRLQRPAFF	TGTGCCAGCACCCGACTCCAGAGGCCGGCTTTCTTT
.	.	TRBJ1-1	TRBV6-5	CASRQGTEAFF	TGTGCCAGCAGACAGGGAACTGAAGCTTTCTTT
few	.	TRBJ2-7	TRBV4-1	CASSQVGRREQYF	TGCGCCAGCAGCCAAGTCGGACGAAGGGAGCAGTACTTC
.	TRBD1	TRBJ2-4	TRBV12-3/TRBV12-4	CASSLRGQGTKNIQYF	TGTGCCAGCAGTTTAAGGGGACAGGGCACCAAAAACATTCAGTACTTC
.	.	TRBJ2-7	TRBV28	CASSLLNLGVLHYEQYF	TGTGCCAGCAGTTTGCTTAACCTCGGGGTCCTCCACTACGAGCAGTACTTC
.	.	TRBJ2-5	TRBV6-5	CASSYSIAGGGGGETQYF	TGTGCCAGCAGTTACTCCATAGCCGGAGGGGGCGGGGGTGAGACCCAGTACTTC
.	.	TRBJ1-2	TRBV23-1	CASSQLGGLKMANYGYTF	TGCGCCAGCAGTCAATTAGGAGGGCTCAAGATGGCTAACTATGGCTACACCTTC
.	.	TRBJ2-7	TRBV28	CASSFGPGTSYEQYF	TGTGCCAGCAGTTTTGGGCCAGGGACCTCCTACGAGCAGTACTTC
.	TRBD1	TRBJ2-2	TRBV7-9	CASSPDRRLNTGELFF	TGTGCCAGCAGCCCGGACAGGCGCCTGAACACCGGGGAGCTGTTTTTT
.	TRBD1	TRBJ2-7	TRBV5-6	CASSLSPDRLYEQYF	TGTGCCAGCAGCTTATCTCCGGACAGGCTCTACGAGCAGTACTTC
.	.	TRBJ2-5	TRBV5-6	CASSLEIQETQYF	TGTGCCAGCAGCCTAGAAATCCAAGAGACCCAGTACTTC
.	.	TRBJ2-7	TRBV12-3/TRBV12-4	CASSSPVGSYEQYF	TGTGCCAGCAGTTCGCCAGTTGGGAGCTACGAGCAGTACTTC
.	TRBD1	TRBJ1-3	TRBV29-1	CSAQPDRVGNTIYF	TGCAGCGCCCAACCCGACAGGGTTGGAAACACCATATATTTT
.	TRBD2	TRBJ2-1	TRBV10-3	CAIGAGLGGQRGEHTSYNEQFF	TGTGCCATTGGTGCCGGCCTCGGGGGTCAGCGGGGGGAACACACCTCCTACAATGAGCAGTTCTTC
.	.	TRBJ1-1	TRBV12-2	CASRPPPKPRTGMNTEAFF	TGTGCAAGTCGCCCCCCGCCCAAACCAAGGACAGGGATGAACACTGAAGCTTTCTTT
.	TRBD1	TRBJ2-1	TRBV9	CASSVDRGEQFF	TGTGCCAGCAGCGTAGACAGGGGTGAGCAGTTCTTC
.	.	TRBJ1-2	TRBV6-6	CAIPNRDGAYGYTF	TGTGCCATCCCGAATAGGGACGGAGCCTATGGCTACACCTTC
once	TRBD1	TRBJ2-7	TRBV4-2	CASSRRDRGYEQYF	TGTGCCAGCAGCCGCCGGGACAGGGGCTACGAGCAGTACTTC
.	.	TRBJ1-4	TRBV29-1	CSVGREEKLFF	TGCAGCGTTGGCCGCGAGGAAAAACTGTTTTTT
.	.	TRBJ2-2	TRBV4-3	CASSPLTYTGELFF	TGCGCCAGCAGCCCCCTCACCTACACCGGGGAGCTGTTTTTT
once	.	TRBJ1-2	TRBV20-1	CSVPYGYTF	TGCAGTGTCCCCTATGGCTACACCTTC
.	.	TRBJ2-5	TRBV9	CASSVGGGGLGETQYF	TGTGCCAGCAGCGTAGGGGGAGGGGGGCTCGGAGAGACCCAGTACTTC